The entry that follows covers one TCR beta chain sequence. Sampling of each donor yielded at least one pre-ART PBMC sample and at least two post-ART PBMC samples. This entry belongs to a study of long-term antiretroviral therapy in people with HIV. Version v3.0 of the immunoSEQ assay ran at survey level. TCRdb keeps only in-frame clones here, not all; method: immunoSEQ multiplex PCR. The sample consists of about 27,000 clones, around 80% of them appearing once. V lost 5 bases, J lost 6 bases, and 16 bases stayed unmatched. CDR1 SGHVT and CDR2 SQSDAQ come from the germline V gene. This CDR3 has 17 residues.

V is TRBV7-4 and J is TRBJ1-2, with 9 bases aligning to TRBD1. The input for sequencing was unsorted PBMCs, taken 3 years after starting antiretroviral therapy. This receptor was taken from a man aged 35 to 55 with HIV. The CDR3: CASSRPGQGMRVDGYTF. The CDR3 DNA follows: TGTGCCAGCAGCAGACCGGGACAGGGAATGAGGGTGGATGGCTACACCTTC.